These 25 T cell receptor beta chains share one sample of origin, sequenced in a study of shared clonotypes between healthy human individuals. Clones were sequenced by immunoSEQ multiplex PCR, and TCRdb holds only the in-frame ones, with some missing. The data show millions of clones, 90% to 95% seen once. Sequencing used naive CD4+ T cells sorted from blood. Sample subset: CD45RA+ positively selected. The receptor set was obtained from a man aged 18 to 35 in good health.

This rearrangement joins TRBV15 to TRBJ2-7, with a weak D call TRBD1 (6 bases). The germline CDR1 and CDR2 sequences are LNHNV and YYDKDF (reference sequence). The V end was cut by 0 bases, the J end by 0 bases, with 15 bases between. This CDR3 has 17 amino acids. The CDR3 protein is CATSRDPLQGSSYEQYF. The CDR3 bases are TGTGCCACCAGCAGAGATCCACTACAGGGAAGCTCCTACGAGCAGTACTTC.

The CDR3 DNA reads TGTGCCAGCAGCCCCCCGGGACAGGGGGCGCTGGGCTACACCTTC. Its translation is CASSPPGQGALGYTF. The chain recombines TRBV28 with TRBJ1-2, with 12 bases identical to TRBD1. V lost 6 bases, J lost 8 bases, and 10 bases stayed unmatched. Germline V gene lookup returns CDR1 MDHEN and CDR2 SYDVKM. The CDR3 has 15 residues.

The CDR3 loop is CASSEARGPALHF. CDR3 nucleotide sequence: TGTGCCAGCAGTGAAGCCAGGGGTCCTGCCCTCCACTTT. V is TRBV2 and J is TRBJ1-6; possibly TRBD1 for D (6 bases). The CDR3 runs to 13 residues. Trimming took off 0 bases at V and 14 bases at J, with 11 bases between the two ends. Germline V CDR1 and CDR2: SNHLY, FYNNEI.

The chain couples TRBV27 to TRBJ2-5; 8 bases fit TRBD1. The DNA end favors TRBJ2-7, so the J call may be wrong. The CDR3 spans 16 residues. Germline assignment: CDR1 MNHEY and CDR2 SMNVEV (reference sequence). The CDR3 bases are TGTGCCAGCAGCTCGCAGGGGGCAATTGACTCCTACGAGCAGTACTTC. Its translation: CASSSQGAIDSYEQYF.

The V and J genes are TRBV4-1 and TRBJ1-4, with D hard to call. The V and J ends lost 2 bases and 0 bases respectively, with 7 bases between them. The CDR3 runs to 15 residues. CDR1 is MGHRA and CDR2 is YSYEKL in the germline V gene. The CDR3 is CASSQYIATNEKLFF. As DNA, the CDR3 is TGCGCCAGCAGCCAATACATCGCAACTAATGAAAAACTGTTTTTT.

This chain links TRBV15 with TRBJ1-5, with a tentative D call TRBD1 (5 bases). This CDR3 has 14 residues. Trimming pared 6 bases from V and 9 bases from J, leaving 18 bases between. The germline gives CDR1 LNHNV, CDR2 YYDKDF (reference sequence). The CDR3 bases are TGTGCCACCAGGGCTGGGGGGAGTGAATCGCCCCAGCATTTT. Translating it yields CATRAGGSESPQHF.

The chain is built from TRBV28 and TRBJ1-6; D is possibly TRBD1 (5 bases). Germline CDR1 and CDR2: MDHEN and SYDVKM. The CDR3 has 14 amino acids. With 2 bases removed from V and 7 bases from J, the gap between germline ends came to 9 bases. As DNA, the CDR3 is TGTGCCAGCAGTTTAGGGGGATTCAATTCACCCCTCCACTTT. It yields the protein CASSLGGFNSPLHF.

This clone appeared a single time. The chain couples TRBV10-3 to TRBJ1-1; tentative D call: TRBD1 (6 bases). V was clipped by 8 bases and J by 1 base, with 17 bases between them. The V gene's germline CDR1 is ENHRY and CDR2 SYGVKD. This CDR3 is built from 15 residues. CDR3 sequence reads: CAIHGQNRENTEAFF. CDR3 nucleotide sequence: TGTGCCATCCATGGGCAAAACAGGGAGAACACTGAAGCTTTCTTT.

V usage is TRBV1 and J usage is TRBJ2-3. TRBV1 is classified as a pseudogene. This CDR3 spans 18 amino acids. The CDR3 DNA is TGCACCAGCAGCCAAGATCGGGTGGGGGACCACTACACAGATACGCAGTATTTT. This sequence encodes CTSSQDRVGDHYTDTQYF.

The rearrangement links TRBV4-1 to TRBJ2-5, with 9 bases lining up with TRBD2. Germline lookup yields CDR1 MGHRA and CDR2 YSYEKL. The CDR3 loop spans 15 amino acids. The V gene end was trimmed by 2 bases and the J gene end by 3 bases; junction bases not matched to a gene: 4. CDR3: CASSQNGLAKETQYF. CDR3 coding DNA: TGCGCCAGCAGCCAAAACGGACTAGCGAAAGAGACCCAGTACTTC.

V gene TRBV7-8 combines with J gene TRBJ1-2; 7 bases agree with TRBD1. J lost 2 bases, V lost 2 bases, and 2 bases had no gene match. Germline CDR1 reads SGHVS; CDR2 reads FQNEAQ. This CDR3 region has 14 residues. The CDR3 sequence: CASSLWDRNYGYTF. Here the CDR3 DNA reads TGTGCCAGCAGCTTATGGGACAGAAACTATGGCTACACCTTC. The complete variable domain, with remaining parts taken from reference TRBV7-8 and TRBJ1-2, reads GAGVSQSPRYKVAKRGQDVALRCDPISGHVSLFWYQQALGQGPEFLTYFQNEAQLDKSGLPSDRFFAERPEGSVSTLKIQRTQQEDSAVYLCASSLWDRNYGYTFGSGTRLTVV.

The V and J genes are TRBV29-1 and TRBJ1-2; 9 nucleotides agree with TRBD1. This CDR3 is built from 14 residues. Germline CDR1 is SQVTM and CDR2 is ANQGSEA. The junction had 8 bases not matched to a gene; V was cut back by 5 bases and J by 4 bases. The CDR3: CSVIDRGSFYGYTF. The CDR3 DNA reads TGCAGCGTTATCGACAGGGGGTCCTTCTATGGCTACACCTTC.

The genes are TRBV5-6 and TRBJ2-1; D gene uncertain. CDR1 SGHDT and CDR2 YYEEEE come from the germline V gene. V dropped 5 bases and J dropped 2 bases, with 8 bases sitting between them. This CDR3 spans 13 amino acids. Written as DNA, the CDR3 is TGTGCCAGCAGTAAGGTAGCCTACAATGAGCAGTTCTTC. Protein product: CASSKVAYNEQFF.

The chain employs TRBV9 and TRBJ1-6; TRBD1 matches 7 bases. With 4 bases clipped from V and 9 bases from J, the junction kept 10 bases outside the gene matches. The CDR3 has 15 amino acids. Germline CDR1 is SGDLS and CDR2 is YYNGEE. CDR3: CASSPQDRAVSPLHF. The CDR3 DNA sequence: TGTGCCAGCAGCCCGCAAGACAGGGCGGTTTCACCCCTCCACTTT.

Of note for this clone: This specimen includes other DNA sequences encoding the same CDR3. CDR3 in DNA: TGTGCCAGCAGTTACGGGGGTGAAGGCACTGAAGCTTTCTTT. It specifies CASSYGGEGTEAFF. The chain combines TRBV6-6 with TRBJ1-1; possible D gene TRBD1, 5 bases. The germline V gene has CDR1 MNHNY and CDR2 SVGAGI (reference sequence). The CDR3 is 14 residues long. V was cut by 2 bases and J by 4 bases, with 11 bases left in between.

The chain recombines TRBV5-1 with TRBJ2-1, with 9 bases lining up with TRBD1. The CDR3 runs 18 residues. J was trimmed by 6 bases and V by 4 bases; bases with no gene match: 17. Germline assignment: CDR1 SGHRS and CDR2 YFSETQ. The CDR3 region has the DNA TGCGCCAGCAGCGGAAAAGGGACCTCCCCGGACAGGGGCAATGAGCAGTTCTTC. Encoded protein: CASSGKGTSPDRGNEQFF.

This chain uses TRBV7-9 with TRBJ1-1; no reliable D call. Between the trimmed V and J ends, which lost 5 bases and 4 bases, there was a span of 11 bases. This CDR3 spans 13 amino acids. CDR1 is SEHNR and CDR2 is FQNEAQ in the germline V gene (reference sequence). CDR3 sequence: CASSPPMGTEAFF. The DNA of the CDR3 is TGTGCCAGCAGCCCCCCCATGGGCACTGAAGCTTTCTTT.

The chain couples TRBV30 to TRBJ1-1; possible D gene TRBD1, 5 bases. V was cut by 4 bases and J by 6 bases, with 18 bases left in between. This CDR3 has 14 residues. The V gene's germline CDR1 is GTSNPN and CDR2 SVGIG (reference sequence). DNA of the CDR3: TGTGCCTGGACGCGATCCGGGACGCAAGCTGAAGCTTTCTTT. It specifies CAWTRSGTQAEAFF.

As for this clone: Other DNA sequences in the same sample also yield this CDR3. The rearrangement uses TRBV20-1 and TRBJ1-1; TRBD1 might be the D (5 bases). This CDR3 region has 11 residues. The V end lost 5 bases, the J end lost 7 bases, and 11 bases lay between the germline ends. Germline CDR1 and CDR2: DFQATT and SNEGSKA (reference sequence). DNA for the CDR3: TGCAGTGCTCGAGGGGCCCTTGAAGCTTTCTTT. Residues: CSARGALEAFF.

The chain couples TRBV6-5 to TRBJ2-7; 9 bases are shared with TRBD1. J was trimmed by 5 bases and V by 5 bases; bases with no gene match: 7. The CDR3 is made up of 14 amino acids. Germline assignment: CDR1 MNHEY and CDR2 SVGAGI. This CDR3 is CASSKGQGLHEQYF. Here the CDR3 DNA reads TGTGCCAGCAGTAAGGGACAGGGTCTCCACGAGCAGTACTTC.

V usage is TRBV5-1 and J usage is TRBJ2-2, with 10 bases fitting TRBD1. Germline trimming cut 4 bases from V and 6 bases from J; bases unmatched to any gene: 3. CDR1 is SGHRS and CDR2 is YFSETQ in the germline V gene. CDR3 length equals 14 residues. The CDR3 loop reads CASSMDRGAGELFF. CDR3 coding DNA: TGCGCCAGCAGCATGGACAGGGGGGCCGGGGAGCTGTTTTTT.

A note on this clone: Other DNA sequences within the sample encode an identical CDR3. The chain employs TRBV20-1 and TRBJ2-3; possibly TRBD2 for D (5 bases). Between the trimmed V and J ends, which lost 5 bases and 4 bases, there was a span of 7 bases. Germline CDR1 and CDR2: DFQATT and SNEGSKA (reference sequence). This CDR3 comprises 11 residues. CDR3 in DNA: TGCAGTGCTGGACTCGCAGATACGCAGTATTTT. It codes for CSAGLADTQYF.

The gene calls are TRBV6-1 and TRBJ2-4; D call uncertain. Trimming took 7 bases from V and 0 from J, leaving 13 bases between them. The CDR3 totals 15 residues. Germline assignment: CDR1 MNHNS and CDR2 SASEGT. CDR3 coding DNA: TGTGCCAGCATGGACGCGAGTCTAGCCAAAAACATTCAGTACTTC. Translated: CASMDASLAKNIQYF.

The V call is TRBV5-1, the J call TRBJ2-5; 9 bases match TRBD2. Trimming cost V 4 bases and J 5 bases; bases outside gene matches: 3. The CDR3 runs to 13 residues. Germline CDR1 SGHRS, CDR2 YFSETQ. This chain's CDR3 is CASSPSGGETQYF. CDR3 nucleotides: TGCGCCAGCAGCCCGAGCGGGGGGGAGACCCAGTACTTC. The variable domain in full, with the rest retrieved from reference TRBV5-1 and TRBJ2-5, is KAGVTQTPRYLIKTRGQQVTLSCSPISGHRSVSWYQQTPGQGLQFLFEYFSETQRNKGNFPGRFSGRQFSNSRSEMNVSTLELGDSALYLCASSPSGGETQYFGPGTRLLVL.

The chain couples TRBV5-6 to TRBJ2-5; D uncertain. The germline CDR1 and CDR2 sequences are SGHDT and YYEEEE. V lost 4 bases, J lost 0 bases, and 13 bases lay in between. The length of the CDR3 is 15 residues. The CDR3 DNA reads TGTGCCAGCAGCGCGAGAAAGGTGTACCAAGAGACCCAGTACTTC. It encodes CASSARKVYQETQYF.